The present TCR beta chain was sequenced within a study of blood T cell repertoires in COVID-19. Across the study: T cells, B-cell-depleted T cells, or PBMCs supplied cDNA or gDNA.

Here immunoSEQ multiplex PCR was the method, and the copy in TCRdb shows in-frame clones only, minus some. The profile shows some 670,000 clones, 85% to 90% of them singletons. V dropped 5 bases and J dropped 7 bases, with 12 bases sitting between them. This CDR3 has 13 amino acids. CDR1 is SGHAT and CDR2 is FQNNGV in the germline V gene. This sequence was found in a woman under 30 with acute or convalescent COVID-19. Material for sequencing was peripheral blood. The rearrangement links TRBV11-2 to TRBJ2-1; D is unclear. CDR3 sequence reads: CASSPTYGNEQFF. The DNA for the CDR3 is TGTGCCAGCAGCCCAACCTACGGGAATGAGCAGTTCTTC.